The 7 T cell receptor beta chains below come from one sample, sequenced in a study of beta chain features in type 1 diabetes. Reverse transcribing all isolated RNA meant expressed TCRB transcripts were sequenced. Here immunoSEQ multiplex PCR was the method, and the copy in TCRdb shows in-frame clones only, minus some. This sample yields under 250,000 clones, of which around 14% are seen a single time; more than 0.02% belongs to the top ten. Sample: naive CD4+ T cells from blood. The receptors come from a middle-aged woman in good health.

This clone showed up just a few times. The chain combines TRBV29-1 with TRBJ1-2; 11 bases map to TRBD1. The CDR3 is 13 amino acids. CDR1 is SQVTM and CDR2 is ANQGSEA in the germline V gene. V lost 7 bases to trimming and J lost 3 bases; unmatched junction nucleotides: 4. The CDR3: CSARTGGYYGYTF. CDR3 nucleotide sequence: TGCAGCGCCCGGACAGGGGGCTACTATGGCTACACCTTC.

The genes are TRBV6-1 and TRBJ1-2; D not resolved. The CDR3 covers 14 residues. CDR1 MNHNS and CDR2 SASEGT come from the germline V gene. V lost 6 bases, J lost 2 bases, and 13 bases lay in between. The CDR3 here is CASRGRAGNYGYTF. The CDR3 region has the DNA TGTGCCAGCAGAGGACGGGCGGGCAACTATGGCTACACCTTC.

This clone has more than one count but fewer than ten. The rearrangement links TRBV7-6 to TRBJ2-2; D is ambiguous. The CDR3 runs 17 residues. CDR1 and CDR2 from the germline V gene are SGHVS and FNYEAQ. Trimming took off 0 bases at V and 3 bases at J, with 14 bases between the two ends. In nucleotides, the CDR3 is TGTGCCAGCAGCTTAGCAATTACAACTACCGACACCGGGGAGCTGTTTTTT. It translates to CASSLAITTTDTGELFF.

The chain combines TRBV18 with TRBJ2-7; D remains unclear. Looked up from germline, CDR1 is KGHSH and CDR2 is LQKENI. The CDR3 covers 14 residues. V gave up 3 bases and J gave up 2 bases, with 11 bases separating them. In DNA, the CDR3 is TGTGCCAGCTCACCGGTCAGTTTACCCTACGAGCAGTACTTC. As protein: CASSPVSLPYEQYF. Full variable domain (outside the CDR3, taken from reference TRBV18 and TRBJ2-7): NAGVMQNPRHLVRRRGQEARLRCSPMKGHSHVYWYRQLPEEGLKFMVYLQKENIIDESGMPKERFSAEFPKEGPSILRIQQVVRGDSAAYFCASSPVSLPYEQYFGPGTRLTVT.

This clone was counted only a few times. This chain connects TRBV4-3 to TRBJ2-6; 7 positions match TRBD1. With 4 bases clipped from V and 0 bases from J, the junction kept 6 bases outside the gene matches. Germline V gene sequence: CDR1 LGHNA, CDR2 YSLEER. This CDR3 comprises 17 residues. The CDR3 DNA is TGCGCCAGCAGCCCGGGACAGCGGTTCTCTGGGGCCAACGTCCTGACTTTC. Its translation is CASSPGQRFSGANVLTF.

The V call is TRBV2, the J call TRBJ2-5, with D perhaps matching TRBD1 (6 bases). CDR3 length: 14 residues. V was clipped by 3 bases and J by 2 bases, with 10 bases between them. Germline lookup yields CDR1 SNHLY and CDR2 FYNNEI. The CDR3 DNA reads TGTGCCAGCAGTGATCGAGACAGGCAAGAGACCCAGTACTTC. It specifies CASSDRDRQETQYF.

In this sample, this clone turned up a few times. The chain has TRBV7-2 and TRBJ2-7; the D gene is possibly TRBD2 (6 bases). Trimming took 5 bases from V and 3 from J, leaving 14 bases between them. Germline V gene sequence: CDR1 SGHTA, CDR2 FQGNSA. The CDR3 consists of 14 residues. The chain's CDR3 is CASSRQEGYYEQYF. In DNA form, the CDR3 reads TGTGCCAGCAGCCGGCAGGAGGGGTACTACGAGCAGTACTTC.